This TCR beta chain comes out of a study of OX40 agonist ivuxolimab in advanced cancers. Study context: Melanoma, hepatocellular carcinoma, head and neck or renal cell cancer occurred in dose-escalation patients. Participants averaged roughly 57 years of age (range about 23 to 90) and were 82.7% male.

The data were produced by immunoSEQ multiplex PCR, yet TCRdb's version contains in-frame clones alone and is incomplete. The sample has 80,000 or so clones; around 82% are singletons. This CDR3 is built from 15 residues. CDR1 is MGHRA and CDR2 is YSYEKL in the germline V gene. Trimming pared 3 bases from V and 4 bases from J, leaving 15 bases between. The sequencing here drew on CD4+ or CD8+ T cells sorted from blood, taken in a trial of the OX40 agonist ivuxolimab. The genes are TRBV4-1 and TRBJ1-1; D unresolved. The TCR comes from an adult with an advanced solid tumor such as melanoma, head and neck, liver or kidney cancer. The DNA of the CDR3 is TGCGCCAGCAGCCACATCACAAGGGTTAGCACTGAAGCTTTCTTT. Translated: CASSHITRVSTEAFF.